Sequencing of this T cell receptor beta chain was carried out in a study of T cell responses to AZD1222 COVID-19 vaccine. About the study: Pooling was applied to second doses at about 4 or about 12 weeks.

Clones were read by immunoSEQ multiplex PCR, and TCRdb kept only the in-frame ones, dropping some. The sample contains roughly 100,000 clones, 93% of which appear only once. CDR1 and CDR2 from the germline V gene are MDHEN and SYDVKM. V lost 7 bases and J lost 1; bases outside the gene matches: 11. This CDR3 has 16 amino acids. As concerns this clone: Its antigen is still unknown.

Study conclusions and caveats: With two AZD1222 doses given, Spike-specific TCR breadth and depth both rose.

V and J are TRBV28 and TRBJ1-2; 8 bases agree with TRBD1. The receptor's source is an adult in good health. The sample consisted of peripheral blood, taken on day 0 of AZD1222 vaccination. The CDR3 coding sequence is TGTGCCAGCAAACAAGTCGGACAGGGCGGTAACTATGGCTACACCTTC. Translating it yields CASKQVGQGGNYGYTF.